This TCR beta chain is drawn from a study of T-cell memory formation after mild COVID-19. After removal of 3 bases from V and 5 bases from J, the junction contained 5 bases not matched to a gene. Germline lookup yields CDR1 DFQATT and CDR2 SNEGSKA (reference sequence). The CDR3 length is 13 residues. TCRdb analysed the 5' RACE reads with MiXCR anew, one entry per CDR3 protein. The top ten hold approximately 3.4% of the sample, which has roughly 250,000 distinct CDR3 sequences, roughly 15% seen once. This clonotype was observed a handful of times. This sequence was found in a man aged 18 to 30 who had mild COVID-19 (a few samples of this study predate the infection). Cell type and time point are not known. Sequencing input: PBMCs or a T cell subset sorted from them (not recorded which). The rearrangement links TRBV20-1 to TRBJ2-5; 8 positions match TRBD2. This CDR3 reads CSARAGGRETQYF. The CDR3 nucleotides read TGCAGTGCTAGGGCAGGCGGGAGGGAGACCCAGTACTTC.